This is a list of T cell receptor beta chains from one sample in a study of immune reconstitution after stem cell transplant in scleroderma. TCRdb redid the calling of the RT-PCR reads with MiXCR, one entry per CDR3 protein. The sample lists roughly 2,500 distinct CDR3 sequences, 10% to 11% occurring once. Collection took place before or after autologous hematopoietic stem cell transplantation (not recorded which). These receptors originate from a female donor with systemic sclerosis. Each CDR3 is given with its conserved first and last residue. Each record gives: V gene, J gene, clone size, D gene, CDR3 length, CDR3 DNA, CDR3 protein. D genes are given only for firm matches. Rows give clone size only sometimes, using once, few, many, or a class for an expanded clone.

TRBV10-3	TRBJ1-5	.	.	14	TGTGCCATCAGTGAGTCGCGAGTCACAGAGCCCCAGCATTTT	CAISESRVTEPQHF
TRBV7-8	TRBJ1-6	.	.	15	TGTGCCAGCAGCTTAAGAGGTCGGAATAATTCACCCCTCCACTTT	CASSLRGRNNSPLHF
TRBV7-9	TRBJ1-5	large	TRBD1	15	TGTGCCAGCAGCGGTGACAGGGCTAGCAATCAGCCCCAGCATTTT	CASSGDRASNQPQHF
TRBV12-3/TRBV12-4	TRBJ2-7	.	.	13	TGTGCCAGCACCTGGGGGGTTGACTACGAGCAGTACTTC	CASTWGVDYEQYF
TRBV2	TRBJ2-5	medium-sized	.	16	TGTGCCAGCAGCGAATACGGGGATACGGCCCAAGAGACCCAGTACTTC	CASSEYGDTAQETQYF
TRBV16	TRBJ1-3	medium-sized	.	13	TGTGCCAGCAGCCACGCGCAAGGAAACACCATATATTTT	CASSHAQGNTIYF
TRBV18	TRBJ1-2	few	.	13	TGTGCCAGCTCACCACAACCTAACTATGGCTACACCTTC	CASSPQPNYGYTF
TRBV20-1	TRBJ1-2	few	.	16	TGCAGTGCTAGTTCTCGGAGACAGGCTGGGGTGGATGGCTACACCTTC	CSASSRRQAGVDGYTF
TRBV27	TRBJ1-2	.	TRBD1	12	TGTGCCAGCAGTCACAGGGGGTTAGGCTACACCTTC	CASSHRGLGYTF
TRBV20-1	TRBJ2-1	medium-sized	TRBD1	13	TGCAGTGCTAGAGTGGACAGGGACAATGAGCAGTTCTTC	CSARVDRDNEQFF
TRBV7-8	TRBJ2-7	.	.	13	TGTGCCAGCAGCTACCGGATTGCCTACGAGCAGTACTTC	CASSYRIAYEQYF